These 28 T cell receptor beta chains were sequenced from one sample in a study of radiation and T cells in renal cell carcinoma. This table comes from immunoSEQ multiplex PCR, and its TCRdb copy is limited to in-frame clones, with some not included. Of tens of thousands of clones in the sample, 80% to 90% were seen once. Time point in this sample: blood 2 weeks post-SBRT. Sample treatment: 15 Gy SBRT to primary tumor, nephrectomy 4 weeks later. The sample was blood, taken from a patient whose treatment included radiotherapy and nephrectomy. The source is a woman between 50 and 59 years old with renal cell carcinoma.

Note on this clone: The sample carries other DNA sequences with the same CDR3. The chain uses TRBV7-2 and TRBJ2-5; D possibly corresponds to TRBD1 (6 bases). V lost 1 base to trimming and J lost 5 bases, with 11 bases between them. Germline V lookup: CDR1 SGHTA, CDR2 FQGNSA. The CDR3 extends over 14 amino acids. Here the CDR3 reads CASSLDRAGETQYF. The CDR3 bases are TGTGCCAGCAGCTTAGACAGGGCTGGGGAGACCCAGTACTTC.

CDR3 region: CASTPRREVSEQYF. CDR3 nucleotide sequence: TGTGCCAGTACCCCCCGCAGGGAGGTGAGCGAGCAGTACTTC. The gene calls are TRBV19 and TRBJ2-7, with D perhaps TRBD2 (6 bases). Germline values: CDR1 LNHDA, CDR2 SQIVND (reference sequence). Trimming left V 7 bases short and J 6 bases short, with 19 bases between. The CDR3 length is 14 residues. Full variable domain (outside the CDR3, taken from reference TRBV19 and TRBJ2-7): DGGITQSPKYLFRKEGQNVTLSCEQNLNHDAMYWYRQDPGQGLRLIYYSQIVNDFQKGDIAEGYSVSREKKESFPLTVTSAQKNPTAFYLCASTPRREVSEQYFGPGTRLTVT.

The CDR3, as DNA: TGCGCCAGCAGCCAGAGAGACAGGGCCAAGCAGTACTTC. It is translated as CASSQRDRAKQYF. The chain employs TRBV4-3 and TRBJ2-7; TRBD1 aligns across 7 bases. This CDR3 has 13 amino acids. The ends lost 3 bases at V and 8 bases at J; junction bases unmatched: 7. CDR1 and CDR2 (germline): LGHNA, YSLEER.

The chain's CDR3 is CASSGGGSSGNTIYF. CDR3 bases: TGCGCCAGCAGCGGAGGGGGGAGCTCTGGAAACACCATATATTTT. The V call is TRBV5-1, the J call TRBJ1-3; a weak D match, TRBD1 (6 bases). This CDR3 comprises 15 residues. Between the trimmed V and J ends, which lost 4 bases and 0 bases, there was a span of 11 bases. Germline V gene sequence: CDR1 SGHRS, CDR2 YFSETQ.

The chain couples TRBV2 to TRBJ2-7; D gene uncertain. CDR1 is SNHLY, CDR2 FYNNEI, per germline. The CDR3 extends over 14 amino acids. Trimming stripped 7 bases from V and 7 bases from J, with 20 bases between. The CDR3 sequence: CASTVSTPWREQYF. For the CDR3, the DNA is TGTGCCAGCACTGTGTCGACACCTTGGCGGGAGCAGTACTTC.

The V gene is TRBV5-6, the J gene TRBJ1-1; D gene ambiguous. Germline V gene lookup returns CDR1 SGHDT and CDR2 YYEEEE. The CDR3 totals 17 residues. Trimming cost V 0 bases and J 0 bases, with 15 bases left between them. The CDR3 nucleotides read TGTGCCAGCAGCTTGGTAGCCAGGAGAGACTTGAACACTGAAGCTTTCTTT. Translation: CASSLVARRDLNTEAFF.

The chain couples TRBV7-2 to TRBJ1-3; possibly TRBD1 for D (5 bases). Trimming cost V 1 base and J 0 bases, with 7 bases left between them. The CDR3 is made up of 15 amino acids. Germline V lookup: CDR1 SGHTA, CDR2 FQGNSA. CDR3 loop: CASSLVGGSGNTIYF. CDR3 in DNA: TGTGCCAGCAGCTTAGTCGGGGGCTCTGGAAACACCATATATTTT.

The DNA for the CDR3 is TGTGCCAGTAGTATCCCGGGGATTCGCTCTGGGGCCAACGTCCTGACTTTC. Translated: CASSIPGIRSGANVLTF. This chain links TRBV19 with TRBJ2-6, with D possibly being TRBD2 (5 bases). Per germline, CDR1 LNHDA and CDR2 SQIVND (reference sequence). Trimming left V 3 bases short and J 0 bases short, with 12 bases between. The CDR3 covers 17 residues.

This chain links TRBV5-4 with TRBJ2-3; 8 bases map to TRBD2. Germline V lookup: CDR1 SGHNT, CDR2 YYREEE (reference sequence). V trimming: 5 bases; J trimming: 4 bases; junction bases outside the gene matches: 15. The CDR3 length is 17 residues. The CDR3: CASSQRKAGDNSDTQYF. DNA of the CDR3: TGTGCCAGCAGTCAAAGAAAAGCGGGAGATAACTCAGATACGCAGTATTTT.

Only a few counts were recorded for this clone. This chain joins TRBV15 and TRBJ1-1, with D perhaps matching TRBD1 (5 bases). Germline CDR1 reads LNHNV; CDR2 reads YYDKDF (reference sequence). Trimming took 1 base from V and 4 from J, leaving 16 bases between them. The CDR3 totals 16 residues. The CDR3 DNA follows: TGTGCCACCAGCAGAGCGAGGCAGGGATGGGGCACTGAAGCTTTCTTT. It encodes CATSRARQGWGTEAFF.

V usage is TRBV9 and J usage is TRBJ2-5; either TRBD1 or TRBD2 may fit D (5 bases each). Trimming removed 7 bases at V and 0 bases at J, with 16 bases between. From germline, CDR1 is SGDLS and CDR2 YYNGEE. The CDR3 sequence is 15 residues long. CDR3 loop: CASSRGAVNQETQYF. CDR3 bases: TGTGCCAGCTCCAGAGGGGCGGTAAACCAAGAGACCCAGTACTTC.

This clone appeared a single time. V usage is TRBV19 and J usage is TRBJ1-2; D not resolved. This CDR3 region has 11 residues. Germline loops: CDR1 LNHDA, CDR2 SQIVND (reference sequence). V gave up 9 bases and J gave up 8 bases, with 13 bases separating them. DNA for the CDR3: TGTGCCAGCCAAAACTATGGCGGCTACACCTTC. As protein: CASQNYGGYTF.

The chain recombines TRBV18 with TRBJ2-7; TRBD1 matches 9 bases. The CDR3 spans 16 residues. Germline CDR1 is KGHSH and CDR2 is LQKENI. J was trimmed by 4 bases and V by 1 base; bases with no gene match: 8. In DNA form, the CDR3 reads TGTGCCAGCTCACCACGTTCGGGACAGGGCTCATACGAGCAGTACTTC. Encoded protein: CASSPRSGQGSYEQYF.

Comment on this clone: At one end the junction does not follow the germline gene, possibly because of a read error. The rearrangement uses TRBV11-2 and TRBJ1-3; D gene uncertain. The CDR3 consists of 11 residues. Per the germline V gene, CDR1 is SGHAT and CDR2 is FQNNGV. CDR3: CASSLGGFCNF. CDR3 nucleotide sequence: TGTGCCAGCAGCTTAGGAGGGTTTTGTAATTTT.

The V gene is TRBV19, the J gene TRBJ1-4; 10 nucleotides match TRBD1. Trimming cost V 7 bases and J 1 base; bases outside gene matches: 6. CDR1 is LNHDA, CDR2 SQIVND, per germline (reference sequence). The length of the CDR3 is 16 residues. The CDR3 region is CASNDRGPETNEKLFF. CDR3 DNA: TGTGCCAGTAATGACAGGGGGCCTGAAACTAATGAAAAACTGTTTTTT.

This chain joins TRBV14 and TRBJ2-1; D is uncertain. The CDR3 contains 12 residues. Germline lookup yields CDR1 SGHDN and CDR2 FVKESK. V shed 1 base and J shed 10 bases, with 8 bases lying between them. The DNA of the CDR3 is TGTGCCAGCAGCCAAGTAATAGGGGAGCAGTTCTTC. Translated: CASSQVIGEQFF.

The chain uses TRBV20-1 and TRBJ1-1; no clear D. Germline values: CDR1 DFQATT, CDR2 SNEGSKA (reference sequence). CDR3 size: 11 residues. V was pared by 1 base and J by 11 bases, with 11 bases between. The CDR3 protein is CSARVGSGAFF. Here the CDR3 DNA reads TGCAGTGCTAGAGTGGGCAGTGGGGCTTTCTTT.

The genes are TRBV19 and TRBJ1-5, with 11 bases lining up with TRBD1. J was trimmed by 5 bases and V by 7 bases; bases with no gene match: 10. The germline V gene has CDR1 LNHDA and CDR2 SQIVND (reference sequence). This CDR3 has 16 residues. Here the CDR3 reads CASKDRGRRVDQPQHF. The CDR3 region has the DNA TGTGCCAGTAAGGACAGGGGGCGTAGGGTAGATCAGCCCCAGCATTTT. Using reference TRBV19 and TRBJ1-5 for the parts outside the CDR3, the full variable domain is DGGITQSPKYLFRKEGQNVTLSCEQNLNHDAMYWYRQDPGQGLRLIYYSQIVNDFQKGDIAEGYSVSREKKESFPLTVTSAQKNPTAFYLCASKDRGRRVDQPQHFGDGTRLSIL.

The rearrangement links TRBV30 to TRBJ2-3; D may be TRBD1 or TRBD2 (5 bases each). The germline CDR1 and CDR2 sequences are GTSNPN and SVGIG (reference sequence). V dropped 5 bases and J dropped 2 bases, with 5 bases sitting between them. The CDR3 is 11 residues long. The CDR3 region is CAWGTTDTQYF. In DNA form, the CDR3 reads TGTGCCTGGGGGACCACAGATACGCAGTATTTT.

V is TRBV5-1 and J is TRBJ2-5; D possibly corresponds to TRBD2 (6 bases). Per the germline V gene, CDR1 is SGHRS and CDR2 is YFSETQ. The ends were cut back, 4 bases at V and 2 bases at J, with 12 bases in the middle. This CDR3 contains 14 residues. The CDR3 loop reads CASSLEGIQETQYF. The CDR3 DNA reads TGCGCCAGCAGCCTGGAGGGGATTCAAGAGACCCAGTACTTC. Combining the CDR3 with reference TRBV5-1 and TRBJ2-5 gives the whole variable domain KAGVTQTPRYLIKTRGQQVTLSCSPISGHRSVSWYQQTPGQGLQFLFEYFSETQRNKGNFPGRFSGRQFSNSRSEMNVSTLELGDSALYLCASSLEGIQETQYFGPGTRLLVL.

The DNA for the CDR3 is TGTGCCAGCAGCTTAGAGACAGGGGGTGGCTATGGCTACACCTTC. The encoded protein is CASSLETGGGYGYTF. The rearrangement links TRBV7-2 to TRBJ1-2; TRBD1 matches 9 bases. CDR1 is SGHTA and CDR2 is FQGNSA in the germline V gene. V shed 1 base and J 4 bases; nucleotides not matched to a gene: 4. The CDR3 has 15 amino acids.

This chain joins TRBV30 and TRBJ2-3; TRBD1 is a possible D gene (6 bases). This CDR3 is built from 13 residues. From germline, CDR1 is GTSNPN and CDR2 SVGIG (reference sequence). Between the trimmed V and J ends, which lost 4 bases and 4 bases, there was a span of 12 bases. The CDR3 loop reads CAWNQGQSDTQYF. The CDR3, as DNA: TGTGCCTGGAATCAGGGGCAGTCAGATACGCAGTATTTT.

The chain has TRBV9 and TRBJ2-7; 9 positions match TRBD1. Germline V CDR1 and CDR2: SGDLS, YYNGEE. This CDR3 contains 16 residues. V gave up 0 bases and J gave up 2 bases; unmatched junction bases: 6. CDR3 protein: CASSVGLGTGPYEQYF. In DNA, the CDR3 is TGTGCCAGCAGCGTAGGGTTGGGGACAGGGCCCTACGAGCAGTACTTC. Combining the CDR3 with reference TRBV9 and TRBJ2-7 gives the whole variable domain DSGVTQTPKHLITATGQRVTLRCSPRSGDLSVYWYQQSLDQGLQFLIQYYNGEERAKGNILERFSAQQFPDLHSELNLSSLELGDSALYFCASSVGLGTGPYEQYFGPGTRLTVT.

V usage is TRBV11-2 and J usage is TRBJ2-7; 10 bases line up with TRBD1. Germline V CDR1 and CDR2: SGHAT, FQNNGV. The CDR3 contains 15 residues. After removal of 6 bases from V and 3 bases from J, the junction contained 8 bases not matched to a gene. The CDR3 DNA follows: TGTGCCAGCAGACAGCCCGGACAGGGGGACTACGAGCAGTACTTC. It yields the protein CASRQPGQGDYEQYF.

The V call is TRBV19, the J call TRBJ2-7, with TRBD1 identical over 8 bases. The germline CDR1 and CDR2 sequences are LNHDA and SQIVND (reference sequence). V lost 7 bases and J lost 2; bases outside the gene matches: 4. This CDR3 is built from 13 residues. The CDR3 loop reads CASTKTGAYEQYF. The DNA for the CDR3 is TGTGCCAGTACCAAGACAGGGGCCTACGAGCAGTACTTC.

Remarks on this clone: The sample contains more than one DNA sequence encoding this CDR3. The chain combines TRBV7-6 with TRBJ2-2; D gene unclear. CDR1 is SGHVS and CDR2 is FNYEAQ in the germline V gene. This CDR3 is built from 13 residues. The ends were cut back, 3 bases at V and 3 bases at J, with 5 bases in the middle. CDR3 amino acids: CASSLLHTGELFF. The DNA for the CDR3 is TGTGCCAGCAGCTTGTTACACACCGGGGAGCTGTTTTTT.

CDR3 amino acids: CASSSPRDTQYF. Written as DNA, the CDR3 is TGTGCCAGCAGCTCCCCCCGAGATACGCAGTATTTT. V and J are TRBV7-2 and TRBJ2-3; D remains ambiguous. Germline V gene lookup returns CDR1 SGHTA and CDR2 FQGNSA. Trimming took 4 bases from V and 5 from J, leaving 7 bases between them. The CDR3 runs 12 residues.

The chain couples TRBV7-6 to TRBJ2-3; D remains unclear. V was shortened by 2 bases and J by 4 bases, with 4 bases between the two germline ends. CDR1 and CDR2 (germline): SGHVS, FNYEAQ. This CDR3 spans 12 amino acids. This CDR3 reads CASSLWADTQYF. CDR3 coding DNA: TGTGCCAGCAGCTTATGGGCAGATACGCAGTATTTT.